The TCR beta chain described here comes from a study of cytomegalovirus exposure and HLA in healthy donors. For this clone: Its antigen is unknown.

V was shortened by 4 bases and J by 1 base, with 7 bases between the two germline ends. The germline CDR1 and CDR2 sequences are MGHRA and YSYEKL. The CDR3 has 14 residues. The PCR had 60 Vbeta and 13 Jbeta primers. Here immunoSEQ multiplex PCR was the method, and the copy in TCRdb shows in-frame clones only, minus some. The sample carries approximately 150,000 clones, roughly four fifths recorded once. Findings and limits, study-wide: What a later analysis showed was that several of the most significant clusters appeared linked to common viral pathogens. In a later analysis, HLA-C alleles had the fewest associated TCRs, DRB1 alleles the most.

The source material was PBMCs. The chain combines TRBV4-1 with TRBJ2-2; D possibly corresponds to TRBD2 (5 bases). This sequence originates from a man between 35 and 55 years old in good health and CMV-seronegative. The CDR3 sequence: CASSRSGNTGELFF. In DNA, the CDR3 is TGCGCCAGCAGCCGGAGCGGGAACACCGGGGAGCTGTTTTTT.